These 7 T cell receptor beta chains were sequenced from one sample in a study of blood T cell repertoires in COVID-19. The protocol was immunoSEQ multiplex PCR, while the TCRdb copy is restricted to in-frame clones and leaves out a portion. The sample has some 140,000 clones, approximately 88% seen once. The specimen was peripheral blood. Receptors originate from a man aged 65 to 85 with active COVID-19.

This chain links TRBV14 with TRBJ2-3; perhaps TRBD2 as D (5 bases). V lost 0 bases, J lost 6 bases, and 19 bases lay in between. Looked up from germline, CDR1 is SGHDN and CDR2 is FVKESK. The CDR3 contains 17 residues. CDR3 nucleotide sequence: TGTGCCAGCAGCCAAGATCTCAGCGGAAGGAGGAGGGATACGCAGTATTTT. Translating it yields CASSQDLSGRRRDTQYF.

The chain has TRBV3-1 (or the pseudogene TRBV3-2) and TRBJ1-1; the match to TRBD1 covers 7 bases. The CDR3 runs to 13 residues. J gave up 6 bases and V 2 bases, and 3 bases lay outside the gene matches. The germline gives CDR1 LGHDT, CDR2 YNNKEL (reference sequence). The CDR3 DNA reads as TGTGCCAGCAGCCAACCAGGGGGACCTGAAGCTTTCTTT. It codes for CASSQPGGPEAFF.

This clone was observed a handful of times. This chain uses TRBV2 with TRBJ1-5; a possible D gene is TRBD1 (5 bases). V was pared by 4 bases and J by 4 bases, with 17 bases between. CDR3 length equals 16 residues. CDR1 is SNHLY, CDR2 FYNNEI, per germline. The CDR3 sequence is CASSGGFSKGNQPQHF. CDR3 coding DNA: TGTGCCAGCAGTGGGGGCTTCTCCAAGGGGAATCAGCCCCAGCATTTT. The variable domain in full, completed from reference TRBV2 and TRBJ1-5, reads EPEVTQTPSHQVTQMGQEVILRCVPISNHLYFYWYRQILGQKVEFLVSFYNNEISEKSEIFDDQFSVERPDGSNFTLKIRSTKLEDSAMYFCASSGGFSKGNQPQHFGDGTRLSIL.

Worth noting for this clone: This CDR3 is also generated by other DNA sequences in the sample. CDR3 loop: CASSLRGYEQYF. CDR3 sequence (DNA): TGTGCCAGCAGTCTAAGGGGATACGAGCAGTACTTC. The chain carries TRBV28 and TRBJ2-7; TRBD1 is a possible D gene (5 bases). This CDR3 contains 12 residues. The ends were cut back, 5 bases at V and 4 bases at J, with 9 bases in the middle. From germline, CDR1 is MDHEN and CDR2 SYDVKM.

This clone was observed once. V and J are TRBV4-3 and TRBJ2-7; 8 positions match TRBD1. This CDR3 spans 15 amino acids. Per germline, CDR1 LGHNA and CDR2 YSLEER. V lost 0 bases to trimming and J lost 4 bases; unmatched junction nucleotides: 5. The chain's CDR3 is CASSQDTGGGYEQYF. In DNA, the CDR3 is TGCGCCAGCAGCCAAGATACAGGGGGTGGGTACGAGCAGTACTTC.

As for this clone: Additional DNA sequences in this sample encode the identical CDR3. The chain joins TRBV11-2 to TRBJ1-4; 7 bases agree with TRBD1. From germline, CDR1 is SGHAT and CDR2 FQNNGV. J was trimmed by 8 bases and V by 1 base; bases with no gene match: 4. This CDR3 is built from 14 residues. The CDR3 region has the DNA TGTGCCAGCAGCTTAGGACAGGGTGGAGAAAAACTGTTTTTT. It yields the protein CASSLGQGGEKLFF. The full variable domain, with the rest looked up from reference TRBV11-2 and TRBJ1-4, is EAGVAQSPRYKIIEKRQSVAFWCNPISGHATLYWYQQILGQGPKLLIQFQNNGVVDDSQLPKDRFSAERLKGVDSTLKIQPAKLEDSAVYLCASSLGQGGEKLFFGSGTQLSVL.

The chain joins TRBV7-2 to TRBJ1-5; 7 nucleotides align to TRBD1. In germline, CDR1 is SGHTA, CDR2 FQGNSA. The V gene end was trimmed by 3 bases and the J gene end by 4 bases; junction bases not matched to a gene: 3. CDR3 size: 14 residues. The CDR3: CASSFTTGNQPQHF. The CDR3 coding sequence is TGTGCCAGCAGCTTTACGACAGGGAATCAGCCCCAGCATTTT.